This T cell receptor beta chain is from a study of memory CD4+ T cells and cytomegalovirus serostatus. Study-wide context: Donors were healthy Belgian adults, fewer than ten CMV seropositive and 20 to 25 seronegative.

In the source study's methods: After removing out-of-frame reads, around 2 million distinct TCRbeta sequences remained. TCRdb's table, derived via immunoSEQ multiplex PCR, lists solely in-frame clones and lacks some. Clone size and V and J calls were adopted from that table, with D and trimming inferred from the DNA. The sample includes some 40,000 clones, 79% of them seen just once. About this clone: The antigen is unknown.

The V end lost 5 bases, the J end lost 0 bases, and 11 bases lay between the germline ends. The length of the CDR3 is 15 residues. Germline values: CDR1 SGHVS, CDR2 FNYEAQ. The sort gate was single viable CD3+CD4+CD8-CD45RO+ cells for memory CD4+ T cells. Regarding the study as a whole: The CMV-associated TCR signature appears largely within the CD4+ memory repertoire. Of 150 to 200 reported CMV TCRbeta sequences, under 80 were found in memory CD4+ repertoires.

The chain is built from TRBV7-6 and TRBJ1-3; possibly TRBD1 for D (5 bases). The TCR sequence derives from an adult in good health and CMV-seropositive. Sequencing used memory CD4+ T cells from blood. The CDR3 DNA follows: TGTGCCAGCAGCGGGGGACGGAACTCTGGAAACACCATATATTTT. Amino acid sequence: CASSGGRNSGNTIYF. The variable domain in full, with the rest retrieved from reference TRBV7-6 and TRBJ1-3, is GAGVSQSPRYKVTKRGQDVALRCDPISGHVSLYWYRQALGQGPEFLTYFNYEAQQDKSGLPNDRFSAERPEGSISTLTIQRTEQRDSAMYRCASSGGRNSGNTIYFGEGSWLTVV.